The source of this T cell receptor (beta chain) is a study of blood T cell repertoires in COVID-19. The CDR3 covers 20 residues. V trimming: 9 bases; J trimming: 3 bases; junction bases outside the gene matches: 26. CDR1 LNHNV and CDR2 YYDKDF come from the germline V gene (reference sequence). Measured with immunoSEQ multiplex PCR; TCRdb has only the in-frame clones, and not every one. The table records 180,000 or so clones, around 88% of them present only once. The TCR comes from a woman in her thirties who had recovered from COVID-19. Material: PBMCs or T cells enriched from blood (not recorded which). V usage is TRBV15 and J usage is TRBJ2-5, with 9 nucleotides matching TRBD2. CDR3 DNA sequence: TGTGCCACGTCCTTTGACTTCCGGGCCAGCGGGGCTAGCGGGAAAGAGACCCAGTACTTC. Translating gives CATSFDFRASGASGKETQYF.